This T cell receptor (beta chain) stems from a study of molecular identifiers for immune sequencing clone quantification. Study results and limitations: Spiked Jurkat TCR RNA equivalent to one cell reportedly surfaced among 900,000 to 1,000,000 naive cells.

Only a few counts were recorded for this clonotype. Its antigen remains unidentified. With listed TCR primers and previously described methods, bulk TCR libraries were prepared. Using its own MiXCR run on the PCR reads, TCRdb lists one record per CDR3 protein. The top ten clones hold roughly 0.86% of a sample with about 320,000 distinct CDR3 sequences, roughly 23% of them seen once. This CDR3 is built from 17 residues. Germline CDR1 and CDR2: DFQATT and SNEGSKA (reference sequence). J gave up 1 base and V 1 base, and 10 bases lay outside the gene matches. Naive CD8 T cells underwent sorting with the CD8+CD4-CCR7+CD45RA+ definition.

The TCR comes from a human donor in good health. Some libraries in this study had Jurkat cell RNA spiked in. The source material was naive CD8+ T cells from blood, with Jurkat cell RNA spiked in. As to subset: FACS-sorted CD8+CD4-CCR7+CD45RA+ naive T cells. The chain has TRBV20-1 and TRBJ1-5; the match to TRBD1 covers 7 bases. In DNA, the CDR3 is TGCAGTGCTAGAGTGAGGGGGCCGGGAGAAAGCAATCAGCCCCAGCATTTT. As protein: CSARVRGPGESNQPQHF.